The TCR beta chain described here comes from a study of blood T cells in healthy people across ages. Trimming shortened V by 5 bases and J by 8 bases, and 10 bases separated the two germline ends. CDR3 size: 12 residues. CDR1 MNHNS and CDR2 SASEGT come from the germline V gene. About this clonotype itself: The antigen is not known.

Study conclusions and caveats: It was not known whether donors were CMV positive (a possible confounder of expanded clonotype changes).

PCR was performed a second time for roughly 7 to 12 cycles using a sample-barcoded 5' primer and a J-beta primer mix. Every cDNA was tagged by a template-switch adaptor with 12 random nucleotides. MiXCR, run by TCRdb on the 5' RACE reads, gives a single entry per CDR3 protein. Among over 750,000 distinct CDR3 sequences listed, 20% to 30% were seen once. These same data were also listed under a study on T cells of mothers and their children. This second report adds: Roughly six children and their three healthy Caucasian mothers were the donors.

This sequence was found in a boy aged 5-17 years in good health. The rearrangement joins TRBV6-1 to TRBJ2-1, with no clear D. Sequencing used blood. CDR3 nucleotides: TGTGCCAGCAGTACCCGGTGGGATGAGCAGTTCTTC. Its translation: CASSTRWDEQFF.